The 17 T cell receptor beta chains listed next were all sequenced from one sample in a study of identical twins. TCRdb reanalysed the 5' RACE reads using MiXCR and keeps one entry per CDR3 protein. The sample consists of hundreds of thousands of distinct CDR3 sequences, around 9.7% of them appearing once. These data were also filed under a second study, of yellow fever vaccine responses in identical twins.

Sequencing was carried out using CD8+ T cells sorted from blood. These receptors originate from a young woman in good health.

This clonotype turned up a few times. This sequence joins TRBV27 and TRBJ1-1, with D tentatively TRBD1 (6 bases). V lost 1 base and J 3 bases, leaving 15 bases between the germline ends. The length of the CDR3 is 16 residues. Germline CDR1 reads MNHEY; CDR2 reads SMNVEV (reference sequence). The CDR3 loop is CASSLWEEGGHTEAFF. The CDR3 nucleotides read TGTGCCAGCAGTTTATGGGAGGAGGGGGGACACACTGAAGCTTTCTTT.

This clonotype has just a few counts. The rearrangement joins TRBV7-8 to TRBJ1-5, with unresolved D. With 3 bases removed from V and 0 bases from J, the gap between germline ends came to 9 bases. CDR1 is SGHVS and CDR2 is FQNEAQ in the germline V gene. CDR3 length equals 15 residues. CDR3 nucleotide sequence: TGTGCCAGCAGCTTTAGGGATTATAGCAATCAGCCCCAGCATTTT. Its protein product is CASSFRDYSNQPQHF.

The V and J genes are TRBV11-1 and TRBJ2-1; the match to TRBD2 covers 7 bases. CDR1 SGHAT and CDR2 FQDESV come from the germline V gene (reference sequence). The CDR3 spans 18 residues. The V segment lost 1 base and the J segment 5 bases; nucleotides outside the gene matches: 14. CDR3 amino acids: CASSLGGSAGVGHNEQFF. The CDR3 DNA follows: TGTGCCAGCAGCTTAGGTGGGTCGGCGGGAGTTGGGCACAATGAGCAGTTCTTC.

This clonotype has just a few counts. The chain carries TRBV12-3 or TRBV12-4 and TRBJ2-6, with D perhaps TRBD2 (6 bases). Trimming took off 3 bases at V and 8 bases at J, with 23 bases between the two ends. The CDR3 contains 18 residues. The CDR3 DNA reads TGTGCCAGCAGTTTTCGGAGGGAGGCCTGGTTAATGTCCAACGTCCTGACTTTC. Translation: CASSFRREAWLMSNVLTF.

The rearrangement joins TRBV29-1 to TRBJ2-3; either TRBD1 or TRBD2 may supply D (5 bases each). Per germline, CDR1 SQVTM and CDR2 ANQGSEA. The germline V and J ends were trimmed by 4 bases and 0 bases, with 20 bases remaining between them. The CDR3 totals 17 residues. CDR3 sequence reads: CSVAGTEKSPSTDTQYF. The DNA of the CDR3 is TGCAGCGTTGCCGGGACGGAGAAGTCACCGAGCACAGATACGCAGTATTTT.

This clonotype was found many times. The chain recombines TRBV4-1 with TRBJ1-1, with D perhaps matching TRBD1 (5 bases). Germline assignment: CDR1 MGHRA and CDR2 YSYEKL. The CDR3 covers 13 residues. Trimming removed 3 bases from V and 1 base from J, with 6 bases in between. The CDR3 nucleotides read TGCGCCAGCAGCCAGGGACGGAACACTGAAGCTTTCTTT. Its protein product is CASSQGRNTEAFF.

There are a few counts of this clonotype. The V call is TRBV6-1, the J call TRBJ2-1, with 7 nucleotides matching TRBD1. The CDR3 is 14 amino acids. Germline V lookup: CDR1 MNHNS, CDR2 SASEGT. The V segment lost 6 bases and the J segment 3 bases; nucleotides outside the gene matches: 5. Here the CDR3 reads CASSTGVVYNEQFF. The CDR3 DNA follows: TGTGCCAGCAGCACAGGGGTGGTCTACAATGAGCAGTTCTTC.

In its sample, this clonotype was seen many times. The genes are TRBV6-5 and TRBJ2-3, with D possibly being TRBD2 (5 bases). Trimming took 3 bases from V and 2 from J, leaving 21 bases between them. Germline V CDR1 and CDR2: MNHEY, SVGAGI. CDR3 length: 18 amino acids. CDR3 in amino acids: CASSYGWTEVATTDTQYF. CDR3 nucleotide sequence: TGTGCCAGCAGTTATGGGTGGACGGAGGTGGCCACCACAGATACGCAGTATTTT.

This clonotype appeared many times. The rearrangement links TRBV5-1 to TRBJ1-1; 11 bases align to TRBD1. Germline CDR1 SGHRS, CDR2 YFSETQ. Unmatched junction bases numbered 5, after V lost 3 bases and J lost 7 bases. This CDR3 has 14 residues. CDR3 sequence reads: CASSSGQGAGEAFF. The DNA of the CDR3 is TGCGCCAGCAGCTCCGGACAGGGGGCGGGTGAAGCTTTCTTT.

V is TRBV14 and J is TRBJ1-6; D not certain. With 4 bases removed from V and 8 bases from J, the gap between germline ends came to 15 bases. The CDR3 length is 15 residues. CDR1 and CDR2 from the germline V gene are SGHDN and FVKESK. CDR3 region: CASSPTRGRDSPLHF. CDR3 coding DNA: TGTGCCAGCAGCCCGACTAGAGGGCGTGATTCACCCCTCCACTTT. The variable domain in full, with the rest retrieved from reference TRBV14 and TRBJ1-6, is EAGVTQFPSHSVIEKGQTVTLRCDPISGHDNLYWYRRVMGKEIKFLLHFVKESKQDESGMPNNRFLAERTGGTYSTLKVQPAELEDSGVYFCASSPTRGRDSPLHFGNGTRLTVT.

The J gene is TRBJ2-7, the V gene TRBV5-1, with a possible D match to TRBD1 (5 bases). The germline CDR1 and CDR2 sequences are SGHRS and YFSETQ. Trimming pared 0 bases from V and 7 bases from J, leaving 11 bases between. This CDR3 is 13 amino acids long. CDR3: CASSLEGEWEQYF. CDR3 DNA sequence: TGCGCCAGCAGCTTGGAAGGGGAATGGGAGCAGTACTTC.

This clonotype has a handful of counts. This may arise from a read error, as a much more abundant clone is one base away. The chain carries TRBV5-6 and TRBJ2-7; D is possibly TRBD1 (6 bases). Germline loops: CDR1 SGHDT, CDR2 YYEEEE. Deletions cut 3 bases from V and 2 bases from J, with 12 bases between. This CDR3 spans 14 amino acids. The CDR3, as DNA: TGTGCCAGCAGCTACGGACAGTCAGCCTACGAGCAGTACTTC. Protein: CASSYGQSAYEQYF.

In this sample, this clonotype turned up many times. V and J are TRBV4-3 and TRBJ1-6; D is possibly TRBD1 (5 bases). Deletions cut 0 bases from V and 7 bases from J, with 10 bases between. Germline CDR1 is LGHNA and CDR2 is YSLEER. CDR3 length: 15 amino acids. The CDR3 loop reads CASSQDRDLNSPLHF. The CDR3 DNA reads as TGCGCCAGCAGCCAAGACCGGGACCTGAATTCACCCCTCCACTTT.

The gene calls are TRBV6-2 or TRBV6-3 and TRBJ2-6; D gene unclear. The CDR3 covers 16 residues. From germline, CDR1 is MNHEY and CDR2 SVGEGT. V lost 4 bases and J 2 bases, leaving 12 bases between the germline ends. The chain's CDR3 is CASSSTDRTGANVLTF. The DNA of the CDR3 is TGTGCCAGCAGTTCGACGGATAGGACTGGGGCCAACGTCCTGACTTTC.

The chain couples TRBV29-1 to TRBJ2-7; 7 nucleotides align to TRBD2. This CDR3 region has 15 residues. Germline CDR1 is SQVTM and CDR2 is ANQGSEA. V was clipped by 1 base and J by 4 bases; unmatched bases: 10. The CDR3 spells CSVEAPGLRAYEQYF. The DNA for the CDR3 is TGCAGCGTTGAAGCGCCGGGACTAAGGGCTTACGAGCAGTACTTC.

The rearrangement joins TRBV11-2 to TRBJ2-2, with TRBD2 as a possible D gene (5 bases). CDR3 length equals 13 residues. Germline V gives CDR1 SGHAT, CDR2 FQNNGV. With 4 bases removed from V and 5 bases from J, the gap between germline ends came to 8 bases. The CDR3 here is CASSSSSTGELFF. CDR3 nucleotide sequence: TGTGCCAGCAGCTCTAGCAGTACCGGGGAGCTGTTTTTT.

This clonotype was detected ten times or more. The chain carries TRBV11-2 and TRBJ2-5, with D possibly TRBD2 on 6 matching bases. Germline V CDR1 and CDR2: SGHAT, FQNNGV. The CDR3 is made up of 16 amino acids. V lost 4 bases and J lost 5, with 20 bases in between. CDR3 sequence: CASSSPARGMQETQYF. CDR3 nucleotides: TGTGCCAGCAGCTCCCCCGCACGCGGGATGCAGGAGACCCAGTACTTC.